This T cell receptor beta chain originates from a study of CD8 T cells in Susac syndrome. CDR1 SGHTA and CDR2 FQGNSA come from the germline V gene. The CDR3 sequence is 14 residues long. V was pared by 4 bases and J by 5 bases, with 14 bases between. This clonotype showed up just once. TEMRA cells were enriched by FACS, and CD4+ and CD8+ T cells were negatively isolated. Random hexamers were used to reverse transcribe an amount of roughly 0.45 to 1 ug RNA. One entry per CDR3 protein, called by TCRdb with MiXCR from the immunoSEQ multiplex PCR reads. Of over 140,000 distinct CDR3 sequences detected, 95% appear once; the ten largest clones hold approximately 0.13%.

This receptor was obtained from a human donor with Susac syndrome. The sample consisted of CD4+ T cells from PBMCs. The chain employs TRBV7-2 and TRBJ2-5; D might be TRBD2 (6 bases). The CDR3: CASSSLAGWETQYF. CDR3 DNA: TGTGCCAGCAGCTCTCTCGCGGGATGGGAGACCCAGTACTTC.